Listed below are T cell receptor beta chains from one sample, sequenced in a study of blood T cell repertoires in COVID-19. Sequenced by immunoSEQ multiplex PCR; TCRdb stores in-frame clones only, minus some. Among 150,000 or so clones listed, around 90% were seen once. Sequences were obtained from PBMCs or T cells enriched from blood (not recorded which). All receptors come from a woman aged 40 to 49 who had been exposed to COVID-19. Each CDR3 is given with its conserved first and last residue. A D gene is named only where the DNA matches it firmly. The size of a clone is reported for some rows only, either as once, few or many, or as a class for expanded clones.

abundance: NA
d_gene: NA
j_gene: TRBJ1-1
v_gene: TRBV6-4
CDR3aa: CASSVVGLEAFF
CDR3nt: TGTGCCAGCAGTGTTGTGGGGCTTGAAGCTTTCTTT

abundance: NA
d_gene: TRBD1
j_gene: TRBJ1-1
v_gene: TRBV7-2
CDR3aa: CASSLQGVPEAFF
CDR3nt: TGTGCCAGCAGCTTACAGGGGGTCCCTGAAGCTTTCTTT

abundance: NA
d_gene: TRBD1
j_gene: TRBJ1-2
v_gene: TRBV5-1
CDR3aa: CASSSAGQGSYTF
CDR3nt: TGCGCCAGCAGCTCGGCGGGACAGGGGAGCTACACCTTC

abundance: few
d_gene: TRBD1
j_gene: TRBJ1-2
v_gene: TRBV28
CDR3aa: CASSLSQDRAGYTF
CDR3nt: TGTGCCAGCAGTTTATCCCAGGACAGGGCTGGCTACACCTTC

abundance: NA
d_gene: NA
j_gene: TRBJ1-2
v_gene: TRBV5-1
CDR3aa: CASSLVGATNYGYTF
CDR3nt: TGCGCCAGCAGCTTGGTAGGGGCAACAAACTATGGCTACACCTTC

abundance: once
d_gene: TRBD1
j_gene: TRBJ1-2
v_gene: TRBV29-1
CDR3aa: CSVGDRGDGYTF
CDR3nt: TGCAGCGTTGGAGACAGGGGGGATGGCTACACCTTC

abundance: NA
d_gene: TRBD2
j_gene: TRBJ2-5
v_gene: TRBV14
CDR3aa: CASSHWTSSETQYF
CDR3nt: TGTGCCAGCAGCCACTGGACTAGCTCGGAGACCCAGTACTTC

abundance: once
d_gene: TRBD2
j_gene: TRBJ2-5
v_gene: TRBV12-5
CDR3aa: CASVAGGGETQYF
CDR3nt: TGTGCTAGCGTCGCGGGGGGCGGGGAGACCCAGTACTTC

abundance: NA
d_gene: TRBD2
j_gene: TRBJ2-3
v_gene: TRBV5-4
CDR3aa: CASTLFQRGGRGDTQYF
CDR3nt: TGTGCCAGCACCCTATTTCAGCGGGGGGGCCGGGGAGATACGCAGTATTTT

abundance: NA
d_gene: NA
j_gene: TRBJ1-6
v_gene: TRBV5-1
CDR3aa: CASSLAGATYSPLHF
CDR3nt: TGCGCCAGCAGCTTGGCAGGGGCCACCTATTCACCCCTCCACTTT

abundance: NA
d_gene: TRBD2
j_gene: TRBJ2-3
v_gene: TRBV5-1
CDR3aa: CASSLASGGANTQYF
CDR3nt: TGCGCCAGCAGCCTAGCTAGCGGGGGGGCAAATACGCAGTATTTT

abundance: NA
d_gene: NA
j_gene: TRBJ2-7
v_gene: TRBV19
CDR3aa: CASSIGRDRSYEQYF
CDR3nt: TGTGCCAGTAGTATAGGGCGGGACCGTTCCTACGAGCAGTACTTC

abundance: NA
d_gene: NA
j_gene: TRBJ1-5
v_gene: TRBV12-5
CDR3aa: CASGPGLYSNQPQHF
CDR3nt: TGTGCTAGTGGTCCGGGACTCTATAGCAATCAGCCCCAGCATTTT

abundance: NA
d_gene: NA
j_gene: TRBJ1-6
v_gene: TRBV28
CDR3aa: CASSLIESSYNSPLHF
CDR3nt: TGTGCCAGCAGTTTAATAGAGAGCTCCTATAATTCACCCCTCCACTTT

abundance: NA
d_gene: TRBD2
j_gene: TRBJ2-3
v_gene: TRBV29-1
CDR3aa: CSVDDIAGGPGTQYF
CDR3nt: TGCAGCGTTGACGATATAGCGGGAGGGCCGGGTACGCAGTATTTT

abundance: NA
d_gene: TRBD1
j_gene: TRBJ1-1
v_gene: TRBV2
CDR3aa: CASRQGSETEAFF
CDR3nt: TGTGCCAGCAGACAGGGGAGTGAGACTGAAGCTTTCTTT